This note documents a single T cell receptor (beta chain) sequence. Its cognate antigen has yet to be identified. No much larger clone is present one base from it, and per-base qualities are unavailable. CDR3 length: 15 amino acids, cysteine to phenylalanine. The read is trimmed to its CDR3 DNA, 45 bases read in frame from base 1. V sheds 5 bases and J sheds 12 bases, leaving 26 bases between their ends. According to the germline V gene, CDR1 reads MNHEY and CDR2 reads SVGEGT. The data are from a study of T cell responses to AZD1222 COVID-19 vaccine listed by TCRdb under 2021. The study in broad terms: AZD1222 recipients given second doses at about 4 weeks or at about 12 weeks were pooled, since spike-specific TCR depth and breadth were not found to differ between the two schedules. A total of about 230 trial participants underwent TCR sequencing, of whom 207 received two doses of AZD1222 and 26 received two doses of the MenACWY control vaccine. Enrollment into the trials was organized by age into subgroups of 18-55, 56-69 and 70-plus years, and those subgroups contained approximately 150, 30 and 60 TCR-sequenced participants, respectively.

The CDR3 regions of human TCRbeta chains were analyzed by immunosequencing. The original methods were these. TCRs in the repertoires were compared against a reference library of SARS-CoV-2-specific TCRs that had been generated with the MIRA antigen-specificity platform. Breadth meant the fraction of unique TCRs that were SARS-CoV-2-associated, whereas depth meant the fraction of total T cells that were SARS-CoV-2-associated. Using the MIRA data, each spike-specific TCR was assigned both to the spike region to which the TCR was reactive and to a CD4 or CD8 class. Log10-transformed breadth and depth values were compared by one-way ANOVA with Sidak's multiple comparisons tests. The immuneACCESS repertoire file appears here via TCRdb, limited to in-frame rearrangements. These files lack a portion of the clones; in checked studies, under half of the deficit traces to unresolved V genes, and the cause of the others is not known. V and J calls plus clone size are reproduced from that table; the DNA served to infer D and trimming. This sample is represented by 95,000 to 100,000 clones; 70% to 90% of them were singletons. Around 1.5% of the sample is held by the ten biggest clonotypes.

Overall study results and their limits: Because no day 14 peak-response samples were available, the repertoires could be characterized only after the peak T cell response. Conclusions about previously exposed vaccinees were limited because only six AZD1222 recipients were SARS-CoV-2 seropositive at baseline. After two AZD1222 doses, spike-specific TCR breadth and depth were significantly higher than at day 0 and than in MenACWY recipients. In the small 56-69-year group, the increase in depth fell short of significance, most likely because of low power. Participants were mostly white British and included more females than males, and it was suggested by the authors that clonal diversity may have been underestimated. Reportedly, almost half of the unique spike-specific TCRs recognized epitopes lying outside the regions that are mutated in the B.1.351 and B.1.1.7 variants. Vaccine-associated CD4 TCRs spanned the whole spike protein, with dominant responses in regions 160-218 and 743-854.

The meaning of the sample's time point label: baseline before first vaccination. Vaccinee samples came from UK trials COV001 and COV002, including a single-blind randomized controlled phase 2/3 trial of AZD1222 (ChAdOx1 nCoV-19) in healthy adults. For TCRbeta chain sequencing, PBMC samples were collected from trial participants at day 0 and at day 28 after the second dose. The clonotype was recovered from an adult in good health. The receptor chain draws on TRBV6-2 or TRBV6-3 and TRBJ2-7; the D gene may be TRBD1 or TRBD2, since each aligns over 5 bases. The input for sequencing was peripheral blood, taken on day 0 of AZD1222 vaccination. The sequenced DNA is TGTGCCAGCAGTGATCCGGGACCCGGAGGCTGGGTGCGGTACTTC. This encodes CASSDPGPGGWVRYF.